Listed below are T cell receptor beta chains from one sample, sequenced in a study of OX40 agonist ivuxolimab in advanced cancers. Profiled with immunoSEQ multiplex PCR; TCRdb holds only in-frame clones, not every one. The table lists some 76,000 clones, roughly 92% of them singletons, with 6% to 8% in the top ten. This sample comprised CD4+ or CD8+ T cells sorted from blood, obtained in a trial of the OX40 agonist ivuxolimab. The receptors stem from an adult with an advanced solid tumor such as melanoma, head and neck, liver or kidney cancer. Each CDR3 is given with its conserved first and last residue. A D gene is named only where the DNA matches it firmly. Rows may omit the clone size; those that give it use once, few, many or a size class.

CDR3: CAWSVGQGNQPQHF
DNA: TGTGCCTGGAGTGTAGGGCAGGGGAATCAGCCCCAGCATTTT
V: TRBV30
D: .
J: TRBJ1-5
size: .

CDR3: CASSSRQPPTNEKLFF
DNA: TGTGCCAGCAGCTCCCGACAGCCACCAACTAATGAAAAACTGTTTTTT
V: TRBV11-2
D: .
J: TRBJ1-4
size: few

CDR3: CASSPGEPDYNEQFF
DNA: TGTGCCAGTAGCCCGGGAGAACCCGACTACAATGAGCAGTTCTTC
V: TRBV19
D: .
J: TRBJ2-1
size: .

CDR3: CASSLYNFGDTNYGYTF
DNA: TGTGCCAGCAGCTTATACAATTTTGGGGACACTAACTATGGCTACACCTTC
V: TRBV7-8
D: .
J: TRBJ1-2
size: .

CDR3: CASSFRQGVYTGELFF
DNA: TGTGCCAGCAGTTTCCGACAGGGGGTATACACCGGGGAGCTGTTTTTT
V: TRBV27
D: TRBD1
J: TRBJ2-2
size: .

CDR3: CASSERPGSYNEQFF
DNA: TGTGCCAGCAGTGAACGGCCGGGATCCTACAATGAGCAGTTCTTC
V: TRBV6-1
D: .
J: TRBJ2-1
size: .

CDR3: CASSYRGREKLFF
DNA: TGTGCCAGTAGTTATAGGGGGCGTGAAAAACTGTTTTTT
V: TRBV19
D: TRBD1
J: TRBJ1-4
size: .

CDR3: CASSYGTRESNQPQHF
DNA: TGTGCCAGCAGCTATGGGACCCGAGAGAGCAATCAGCCCCAGCATTTT
V: TRBV7-7
D: .
J: TRBJ1-5
size: .

CDR3: CASSQQPVPSTDTQYF
DNA: TGTGCCAGCAGCCAGCAGCCTGTCCCTAGCACAGATACGCAGTATTTT
V: TRBV21-1
D: .
J: TRBJ2-3
size: .

CDR3: CATRAGSYGYTF
DNA: TGTGCCACGCGGGCGGGAAGCTATGGCTACACCTTC
V: TRBV6-1
D: .
J: TRBJ1-2
size: once

CDR3: CASSRSPSSYEQYF
DNA: TGTGCCAGCAGCCGAAGTCCAAGCTCCTACGAGCAGTACTTC
V: TRBV7-9
D: .
J: TRBJ2-7
size: .

CDR3: CASSPLAGGNEQFF
DNA: TGTGCCAGCAGCCCTCTAGCGGGGGGTAATGAGCAGTTCTTC
V: TRBV7-9
D: TRBD2
J: TRBJ2-1
size: .

CDR3: CASTLMGITNEQFF
DNA: TGCGCCAGCACCCTGATGGGAATAACGAATGAGCAGTTCTTC
V: TRBV5-1
D: .
J: TRBJ2-1
size: .

CDR3: CASSPGHGPNEQFF
DNA: TGCGCCAGCAGTCCGGGACACGGGCCTAATGAGCAGTTCTTC
V: TRBV10-2
D: .
J: TRBJ2-1
size: .

CDR3: CASSYTGATSTDTQYF
DNA: TGTGCCAGCAGCTATACAGGGGCAACGTCGACAGATACGCAGTATTTT
V: TRBV7-9
D: TRBD1
J: TRBJ2-3
size: .

CDR3: CASGQGAQHF
DNA: TGTGCCAGCGGGCAAGGGGCCCAGCATTTT
V: TRBV27
D: .
J: TRBJ1-5
size: .

CDR3: CASSFAGGAGYTF
DNA: TGTGCCAGCAGTTTCGCAGGGGGCGCTGGCTACACCTTC
V: TRBV6-5
D: TRBD1
J: TRBJ1-2
size: .

CDR3: CASSQVGVSYEQYF
DNA: TGTGCCAGCAGCCAAGTTGGGGTTTCCTACGAGCAGTACTTC
V: TRBV11-2
D: .
J: TRBJ2-7
size: .